This T cell receptor (beta chain) was documented in a study of cytomegalovirus exposure and HLA in healthy donors. The PCR employed 60 Vbeta primers together with 13 Jbeta primers. Using immunoSEQ multiplex PCR, the repertoire was profiled, and TCRdb retains in-frame clones only, with some absent. In all, the sample yields 96,000 or so clones. After removal of 6 bases from V and 3 bases from J, the junction contained 11 bases not matched to a gene. From germline, CDR1 is MNHEY and CDR2 SMNVEV (reference sequence). The length of the CDR3 is 18 residues. The chain joins TRBV27 to TRBJ2-3; 14 bases align to TRBD2. The TCR comes from a woman aged 25 to 39 in good health and CMV-seronegative. Sequenced sample: PBMCs. CDR3 coding DNA: TGTGCCAGCAGCCCGGGGACTAGCGGGAGTTTAGTAACAGATACGCAGTATTTT. Translating gives CASSPGTSGSLVTDTQYF.